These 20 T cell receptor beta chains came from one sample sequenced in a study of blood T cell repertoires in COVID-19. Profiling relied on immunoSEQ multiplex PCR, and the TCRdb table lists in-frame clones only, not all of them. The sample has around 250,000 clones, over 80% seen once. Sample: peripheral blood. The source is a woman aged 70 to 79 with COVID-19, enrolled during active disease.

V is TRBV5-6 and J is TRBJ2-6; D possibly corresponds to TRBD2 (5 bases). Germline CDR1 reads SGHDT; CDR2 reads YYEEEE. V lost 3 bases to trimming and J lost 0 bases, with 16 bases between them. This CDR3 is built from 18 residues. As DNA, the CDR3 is TGTGCCAGCAGCTCCATAATGGAGGATAGCTCTGGGGCCAACGTCCTGACTTTC. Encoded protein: CASSSIMEDSSGANVLTF.

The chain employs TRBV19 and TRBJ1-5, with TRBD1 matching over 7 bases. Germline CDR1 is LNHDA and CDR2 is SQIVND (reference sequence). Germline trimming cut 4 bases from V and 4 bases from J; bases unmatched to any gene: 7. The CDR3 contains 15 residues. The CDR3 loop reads CASSTSRQGNQPQHF. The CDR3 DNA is TGTGCCAGTAGTACCTCTAGACAGGGAAATCAGCCCCAGCATTTT.

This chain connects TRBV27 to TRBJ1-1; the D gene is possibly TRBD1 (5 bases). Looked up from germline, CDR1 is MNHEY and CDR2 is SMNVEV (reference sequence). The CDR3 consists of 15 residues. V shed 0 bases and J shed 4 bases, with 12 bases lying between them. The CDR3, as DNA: TGTGCCAGCAGTTTATCTCCAGGGTCGGGCACTGAAGCTTTCTTT. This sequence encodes CASSLSPGSGTEAFF.

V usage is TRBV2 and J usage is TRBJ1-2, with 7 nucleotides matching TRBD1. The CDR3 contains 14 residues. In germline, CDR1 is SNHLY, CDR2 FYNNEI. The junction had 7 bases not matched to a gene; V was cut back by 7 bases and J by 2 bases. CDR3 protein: CASNSDRSNYGYTF. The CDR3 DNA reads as TGTGCCAGCAATTCGGACAGGAGCAACTATGGCTACACCTTC. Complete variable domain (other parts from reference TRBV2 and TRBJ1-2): EPEVTQTPSHQVTQMGQEVILRCVPISNHLYFYWYRQILGQKVEFLVSFYNNEISEKSEIFDDQFSVERPDGSNFTLKIRSTKLEDSAMYFCASNSDRSNYGYTFGSGTRLTVV.

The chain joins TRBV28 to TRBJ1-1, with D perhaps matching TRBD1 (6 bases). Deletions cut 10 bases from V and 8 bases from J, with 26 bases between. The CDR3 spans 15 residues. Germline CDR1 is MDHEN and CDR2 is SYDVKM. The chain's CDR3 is CATNRPSTGSQEAFF. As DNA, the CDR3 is TGTGCCACCAACCGCCCATCTACAGGGTCCCAAGAAGCTTTCTTT.

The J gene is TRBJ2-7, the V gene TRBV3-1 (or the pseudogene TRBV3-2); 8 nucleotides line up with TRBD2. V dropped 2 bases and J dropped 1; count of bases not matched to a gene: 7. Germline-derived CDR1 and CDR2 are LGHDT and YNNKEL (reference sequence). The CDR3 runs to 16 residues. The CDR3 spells CASSQNQRGLSYEQYF. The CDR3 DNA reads TGTGCCAGCAGCCAAAACCAGCGGGGGTTGTCCTACGAGCAGTACTTC.

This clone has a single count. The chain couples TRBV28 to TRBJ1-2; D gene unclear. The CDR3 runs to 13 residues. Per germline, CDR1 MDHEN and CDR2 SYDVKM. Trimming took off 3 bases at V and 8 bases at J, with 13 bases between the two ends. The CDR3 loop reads CASSFPGIYGYTF. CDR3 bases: TGTGCCAGCAGTTTTCCGGGAATCTACGGCTACACCTTC.

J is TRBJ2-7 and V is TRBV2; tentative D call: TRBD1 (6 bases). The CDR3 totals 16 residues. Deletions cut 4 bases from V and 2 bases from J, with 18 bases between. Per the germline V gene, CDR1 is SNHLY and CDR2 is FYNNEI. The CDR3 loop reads CASSVSWGQKTYEQYF. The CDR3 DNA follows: TGTGCCAGCAGTGTAAGTTGGGGACAAAAAACCTACGAGCAGTACTTC.

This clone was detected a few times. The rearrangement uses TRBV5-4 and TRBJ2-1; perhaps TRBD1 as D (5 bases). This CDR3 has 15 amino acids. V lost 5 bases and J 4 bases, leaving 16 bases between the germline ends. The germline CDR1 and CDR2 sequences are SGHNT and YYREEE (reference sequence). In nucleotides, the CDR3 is TGTGCCAGCAGGAGACAGTCCGGATCTTACAATGAGCAGTTCTTC. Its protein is CASRRQSGSYNEQFF.

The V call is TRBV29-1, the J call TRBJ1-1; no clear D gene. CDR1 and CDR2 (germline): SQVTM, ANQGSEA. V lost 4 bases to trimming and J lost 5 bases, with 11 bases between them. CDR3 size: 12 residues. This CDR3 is CSVVGGGTEAFF. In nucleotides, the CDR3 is TGCAGCGTTGTGGGAGGAGGAACTGAAGCTTTCTTT.

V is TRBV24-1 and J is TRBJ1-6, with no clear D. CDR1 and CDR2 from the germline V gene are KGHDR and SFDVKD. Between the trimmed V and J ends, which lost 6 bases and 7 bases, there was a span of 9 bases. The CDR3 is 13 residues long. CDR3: CATSQTWNSPLHF. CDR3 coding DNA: TGTGCCACCAGTCAGACTTGGAATTCACCCCTCCACTTT.

CDR3 protein: CASSPPGSQTDTQYF. The CDR3 DNA sequence: TGTGCCAGCAGCCCCCCGGGATCTCAGACAGATACGCAGTATTTT. V and J are TRBV28 and TRBJ2-3; weak D call: TRBD2 (5 bases). The V end was cut by 6 bases, the J end by 3 bases, with 16 bases between. The CDR3 is 15 residues long. The germline gives CDR1 MDHEN, CDR2 SYDVKM.

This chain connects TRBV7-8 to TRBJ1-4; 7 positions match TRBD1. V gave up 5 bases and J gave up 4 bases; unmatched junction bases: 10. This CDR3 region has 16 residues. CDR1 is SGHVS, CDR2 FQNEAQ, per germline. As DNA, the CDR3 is TGTGCCAGCAGCAACGCTGGGTACAGGGGTAATGAAAAACTGTTTTTT. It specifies CASSNAGYRGNEKLFF.

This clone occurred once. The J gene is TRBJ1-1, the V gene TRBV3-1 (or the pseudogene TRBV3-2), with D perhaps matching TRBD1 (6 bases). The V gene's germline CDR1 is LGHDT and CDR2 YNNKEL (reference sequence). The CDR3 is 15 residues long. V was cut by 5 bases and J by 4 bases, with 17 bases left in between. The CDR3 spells CASSYVTGLGTEAFF. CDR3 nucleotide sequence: TGTGCCAGCAGCTATGTTACAGGGCTCGGCACTGAAGCTTTCTTT.

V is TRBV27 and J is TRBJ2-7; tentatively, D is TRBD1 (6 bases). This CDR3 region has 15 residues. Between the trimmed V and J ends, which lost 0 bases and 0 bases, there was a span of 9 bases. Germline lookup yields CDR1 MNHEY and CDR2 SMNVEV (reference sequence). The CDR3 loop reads CASSLSDSSSYEQYF. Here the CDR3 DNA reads TGTGCCAGCAGTTTATCGGACAGCAGCTCCTACGAGCAGTACTTC.

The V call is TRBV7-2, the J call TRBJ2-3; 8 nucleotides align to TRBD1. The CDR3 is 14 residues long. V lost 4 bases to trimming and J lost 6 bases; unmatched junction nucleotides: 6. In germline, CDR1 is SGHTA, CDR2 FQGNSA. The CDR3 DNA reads TGTGCCAGCAGCTACGACAGGGGAAGCGATACGCAGTATTTT. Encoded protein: CASSYDRGSDTQYF. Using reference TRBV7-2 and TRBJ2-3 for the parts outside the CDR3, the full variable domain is GAGVSQSPSNKVTEKGKDVELRCDPISGHTALYWYRQSLGQGLEFLIYFQGNSAPDKSGLPSDRFSAERTGGSVSTLTIQRTQQEDSAVYLCASSYDRGSDTQYFGPGTRLTVL.

The CDR3 DNA is TGCGCCAGCAGCTTGCAGCGCGCGGGCCACTCCTACGAGCAGTACTTC. It codes for CASSLQRAGHSYEQYF. The chain joins TRBV5-1 to TRBJ2-7, with TRBD2 as a possible D gene (5 bases). V lost 1 base and J 0 bases, leaving 14 bases between the germline ends. This CDR3 contains 16 residues. The germline V gene encodes CDR1 SGHRS and CDR2 YFSETQ.

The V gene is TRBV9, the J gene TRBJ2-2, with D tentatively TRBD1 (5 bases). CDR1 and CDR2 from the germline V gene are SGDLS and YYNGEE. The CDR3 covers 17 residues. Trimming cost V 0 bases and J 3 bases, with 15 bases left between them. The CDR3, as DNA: TGTGCCAGCAGCGTAGGCATCACGACAGACTACACCGGGGAGCTGTTTTTT. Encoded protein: CASSVGITTDYTGELFF.

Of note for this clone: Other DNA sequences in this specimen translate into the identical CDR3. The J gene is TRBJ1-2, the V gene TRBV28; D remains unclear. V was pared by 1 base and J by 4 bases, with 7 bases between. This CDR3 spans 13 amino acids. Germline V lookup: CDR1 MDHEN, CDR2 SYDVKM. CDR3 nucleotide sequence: TGTGCCAGCAGTTTATCGGCGGGCTATGGCTACACCTTC. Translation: CASSLSAGYGYTF.

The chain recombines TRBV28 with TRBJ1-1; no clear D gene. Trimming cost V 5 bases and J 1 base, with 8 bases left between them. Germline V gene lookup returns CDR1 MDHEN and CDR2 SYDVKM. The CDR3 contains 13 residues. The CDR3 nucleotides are TGTGCCAGCAGTGGGGAGCAGAACACTGAAGCTTTCTTT. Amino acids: CASSGEQNTEAFF.